The TCR beta chain described here comes from a study of technical replicates of blood from four donors. Assay: immunoSEQ multiplex PCR; the TCRdb copy retains only in-frame clones and omits some. The repertoire consists of roughly 73,000 clones, with approximately 93% occurring once and the leading ten covering 0.25% to 0.3%. Germline assignment: CDR1 SGDLS and CDR2 YYNGEE. The trim removed 4 bases at V and 0 bases at J, leaving 6 bases unmatched. This CDR3 spans 15 amino acids. This sequence joins TRBV9 and TRBJ1-2; TRBD1 aligns across 7 bases. Sequenced input: T cells isolated from PBMCs. This receptor was taken from a human donor in good health. The DNA for the CDR3 is TGTGCCAGCAGCTCGGGACAGCACTCTAACTATGGCTACACCTTC. This encodes CASSSGQHSNYGYTF.